This T cell receptor (beta chain) comes out of a study of T-cell reconstitution after alpha-beta-depleted transplantation in children. Regarding the study as a whole: Two months or so post-transplant, alpha-beta T cells reportedly derived from several hundred expanded graft clones. TCRbeta diversity was high at day 60 in some patients (a result of surviving recipient T cells and thymic progenitors). The authors attributed T-cell counts and diversity one year after transplant mostly to newly produced T cells.

The CDR3 contains 16 residues. Trimming removed 0 bases at V and 2 bases at J, with 14 bases between. Germline loops: CDR1 SQVTM, CDR2 ANQGSEA. Preparing the TCRbeta library involved the use of unique molecular identifiers. Using its own MiXCR run on the PCR reads, TCRdb lists one record per CDR3 protein. The sample lists 780,000 or so distinct CDR3 sequences, less than 20% occurring once. With regard to this clonotype: As yet, its antigen is unknown.

The source of this sequence is a male patient between 5 and 17 years old who had a stem cell transplant for acute lymphoblastic leukemia, so the T cells may come from the graft donor. The sequencing here drew on PBMCs, mostly from graft donor cells, taken 360 days after TCRalphabeta/CD19-depleted stem cell transplant. The V gene is TRBV29-1, the J gene TRBJ2-1; the D gene is possibly TRBD2 (6 bases). This CDR3 is CSVEDIGRDPYNEQFF. CDR3 sequence (DNA): TGCAGCGTTGAAGATATCGGGCGGGACCCCTACAATGAGCAGTTCTTC.